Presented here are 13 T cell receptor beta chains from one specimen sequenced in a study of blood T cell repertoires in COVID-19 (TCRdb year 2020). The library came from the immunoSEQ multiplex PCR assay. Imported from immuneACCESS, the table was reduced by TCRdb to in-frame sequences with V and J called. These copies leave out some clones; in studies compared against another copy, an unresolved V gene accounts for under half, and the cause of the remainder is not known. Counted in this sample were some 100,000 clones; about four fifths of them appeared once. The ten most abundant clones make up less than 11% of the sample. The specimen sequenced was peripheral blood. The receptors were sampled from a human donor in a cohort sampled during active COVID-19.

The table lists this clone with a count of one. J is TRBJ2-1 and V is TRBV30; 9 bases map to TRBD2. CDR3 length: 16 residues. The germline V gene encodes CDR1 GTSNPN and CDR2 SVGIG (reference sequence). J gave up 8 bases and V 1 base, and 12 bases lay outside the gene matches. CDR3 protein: CAWSDPRASGTDEQFF. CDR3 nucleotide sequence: TGTGCCTGGAGTGACCCCCGGGCTAGCGGGACGGATGAGCAGTTCTTC.

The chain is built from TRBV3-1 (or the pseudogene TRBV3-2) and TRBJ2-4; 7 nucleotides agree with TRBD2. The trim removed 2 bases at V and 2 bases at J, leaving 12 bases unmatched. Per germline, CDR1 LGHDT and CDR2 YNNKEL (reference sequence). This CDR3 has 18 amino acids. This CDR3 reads CASSQRMAGVGTKNIQYF. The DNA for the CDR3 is TGTGCCAGCAGCCAACGAATGGCGGGAGTTGGGACCAAAAACATTCAGTACTTC.

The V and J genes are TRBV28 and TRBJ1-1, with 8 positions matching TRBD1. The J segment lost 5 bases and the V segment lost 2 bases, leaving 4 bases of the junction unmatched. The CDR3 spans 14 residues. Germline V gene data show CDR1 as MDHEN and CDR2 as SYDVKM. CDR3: CASSLQGAWTEAFF. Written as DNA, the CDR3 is TGTGCCAGCAGTTTACAGGGGGCGTGGACTGAAGCTTTCTTT.

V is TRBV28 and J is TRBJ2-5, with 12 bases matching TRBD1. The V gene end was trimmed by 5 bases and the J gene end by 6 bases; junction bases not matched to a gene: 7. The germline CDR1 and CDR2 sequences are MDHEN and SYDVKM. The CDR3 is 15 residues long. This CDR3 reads CASSTGTGGAKTQYF. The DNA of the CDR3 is TGTGCCAGCAGTACCGGGACAGGGGGCGCGAAGACCCAGTACTTC.

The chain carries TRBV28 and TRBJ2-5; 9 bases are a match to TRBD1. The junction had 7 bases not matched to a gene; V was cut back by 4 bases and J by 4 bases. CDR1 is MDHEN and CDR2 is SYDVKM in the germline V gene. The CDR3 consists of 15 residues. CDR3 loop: CASSSPGQGRETQYF. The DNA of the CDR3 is TGTGCCAGCAGTTCCCCGGGACAGGGAAGAGAGACCCAGTACTTC. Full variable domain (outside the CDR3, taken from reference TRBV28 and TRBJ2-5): DVKVTQSSRYLVKRTGEKVFLECVQDMDHENMFWYRQDPGLGLRLIYFSYDVKMKEKGDIPEGYSVSREKKERFSLILESASTNQTSMYLCASSSPGQGRETQYFGPGTRLLVL.

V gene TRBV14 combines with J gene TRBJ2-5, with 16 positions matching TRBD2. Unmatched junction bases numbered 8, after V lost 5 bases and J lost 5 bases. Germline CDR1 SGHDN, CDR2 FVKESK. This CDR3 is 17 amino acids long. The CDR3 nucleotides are TGTGCCAGCAGCGGGACTAGCGGGAGGGTCCGGGTGGAGACCCAGTACTTC. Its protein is CASSGTSGRVRVETQYF.

CDR3 amino acids: CASSIVGSYNEQFF. As DNA, the CDR3 is TGTGCCAGTAGTATAGTAGGGAGCTACAATGAGCAGTTCTTC. This chain joins TRBV19 and TRBJ2-1; TRBD2 is a possible D gene (5 bases). Per the germline V gene, CDR1 is LNHDA and CDR2 is SQIVND (reference sequence). The CDR3 is 14 amino acids. Trimming stripped 1 base from V and 3 bases from J, with 7 bases between.

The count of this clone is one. CDR3: CASSSEGSEQYF. The CDR3 nucleotides read TGTGCCAGCAGTTCGGAGGGATCCGAGCAGTACTTC. The chain is built from TRBV12-3 or TRBV12-4 and TRBJ2-7; tentatively, D is TRBD2 (6 bases). Deletions cut 4 bases from V and 6 bases from J, with 10 bases between. The CDR3 consists of 12 residues.

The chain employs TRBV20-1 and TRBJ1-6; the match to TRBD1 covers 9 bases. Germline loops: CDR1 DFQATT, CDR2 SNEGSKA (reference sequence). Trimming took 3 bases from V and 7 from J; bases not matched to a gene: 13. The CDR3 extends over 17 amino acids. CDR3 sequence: CSASRGTGGHTNSPLHF. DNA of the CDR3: TGCAGTGCTAGTAGGGGCACAGGGGGCCACACAAATTCACCCCTCCACTTT.

The CDR3 loop is CASRDSDTEAFF. In DNA form, the CDR3 reads TGTGCCAGCCGGGACAGTGACACTGAAGCTTTCTTT. The gene calls are TRBV19 and TRBJ1-1; 7 nucleotides match TRBD1. Looked up from germline, CDR1 is LNHDA and CDR2 is SQIVND (reference sequence). With V trimmed by 9 bases and J by 3 bases, 4 bases remained unmatched. This CDR3 contains 12 residues.

The CDR3 sequence is CSVNRGGFGEQFF. CDR3 sequence (DNA): TGCAGCGTCAATAGAGGTGGGTTCGGTGAGCAGTTCTTC. The chain uses TRBV29-1 and TRBJ2-1; D unresolved. CDR3 length: 13 residues. Germline lookup yields CDR1 SQVTM and CDR2 ANQGSEA. Trimming cost V 6 bases and J 9 bases, with 18 bases left between them.

CDR3 protein: CASSQDQRREQYF. DNA of the CDR3: TGCGCCAGCAGCCAAGATCAACGGCGGGAGCAGTACTTC. The chain is built from TRBV4-3 and TRBJ2-7; D unclear. CDR1 LGHNA and CDR2 YSLEER come from the germline V gene. The CDR3 spans 13 residues. V lost 0 bases and J lost 7, with 10 bases in between.

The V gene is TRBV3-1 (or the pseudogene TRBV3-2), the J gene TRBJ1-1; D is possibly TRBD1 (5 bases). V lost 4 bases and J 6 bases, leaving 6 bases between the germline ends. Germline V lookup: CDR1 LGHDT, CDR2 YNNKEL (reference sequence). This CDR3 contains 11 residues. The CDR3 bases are TGTGCCAGCAGCCTCAGGGCTGAAGCTTTCTTT. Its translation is CASSLRAEAFF.